A single sample is the source of the 15 T cell receptor beta chains below, sequenced in a study of blood T cell repertoires in COVID-19. Repertoires were generated with immunoSEQ multiplex PCR, while TCRdb's copy carries only in-frame clones and drops some. This table holds approximately 300,000 clones, more than 75% found once. The specimen sequenced was peripheral blood. These receptors came from a woman between 50 and 59 years old with acute or convalescent COVID-19.

This rearrangement joins TRBV5-5 to TRBJ1-4; D is ambiguous. This CDR3 region has 15 residues. Germline V gene lookup returns CDR1 SGHKS and CDR2 YYEKEE (reference sequence). Trimming left V 2 bases short and J 3 bases short, with 11 bases between. CDR3 residues: CASSFEQYSNEKLFF. CDR3 nucleotide sequence: TGTGCCAGCAGCTTCGAACAGTACTCTAATGAAAAACTGTTTTTT. Drawing the rest from reference TRBV5-5 and TRBJ1-4, the complete variable domain is DAGVTQSPTHLIKTRGQQVTLRCSPISGHKSVSWYQQVLGQGPQFIFQYYEKEERGRGNFPDRFSARQFPNYSSELNVNALLLGDSALYLCASSFEQYSNEKLFFGSGTQLSVL.

The gene calls are TRBV4-2 and TRBJ1-5, with TRBD1 matching 7 bases. With 0 bases clipped from V and 4 bases from J, the junction kept 12 bases outside the gene matches. The CDR3 runs 18 residues. The germline V gene encodes CDR1 LGHNA and CDR2 YNFKEQ. CDR3 amino acids: CASSQDLPTGSTNQPQHF. CDR3 bases: TGTGCCAGCAGCCAAGATCTTCCGACAGGGTCGACGAATCAGCCCCAGCATTTT.

V usage is TRBV27 and J usage is TRBJ2-7, with D perhaps TRBD2 (6 bases). V was clipped by 4 bases and J by 3 bases, with 13 bases between them. This CDR3 has 14 amino acids. CDR1 and CDR2 from the germline V gene are MNHEY and SMNVEV (reference sequence). The CDR3 protein is CASSSPGLDYEQYF. The CDR3 bases are TGTGCCAGCAGTTCCCCGGGACTGGACTACGAGCAGTACTTC.

The V gene is TRBV5-6, the J gene TRBJ2-7, with 9 bases lining up with TRBD1. The germline V gene encodes CDR1 SGHDT and CDR2 YYEEEE. V gave up 1 base and J gave up 4 bases; unmatched junction bases: 6. This CDR3 spans 15 amino acids. CDR3 nucleotides: TGTGCCAGCAGCTTGAGGGACAGGGTGTGGTACGAGCAGTACTTC. It yields the protein CASSLRDRVWYEQYF.

This chain uses TRBV6-1 with TRBJ2-1; 8 positions match TRBD2. The CDR3 has 15 residues. Germline V CDR1 and CDR2: MNHNS, SASEGT. The junction had 3 bases not matched to a gene; V was cut back by 1 base and J by 4 bases. DNA for the CDR3: TGTGCCAGCAGTGAAGGGGGACTAGGGTACAATGAGCAGTTCTTC. Amino acid sequence: CASSEGGLGYNEQFF.

This rearrangement joins TRBV7-2 to TRBJ2-1; 11 nucleotides line up with TRBD1. J lost 4 bases, V lost 4 bases, and 9 bases had no gene match. The CDR3 spans 17 residues. The germline gives CDR1 SGHTA, CDR2 FQGNSA. The CDR3 DNA sequence: TGTGCCAGCAGCTCCCCACCCGGGACAGGGGGTTACAATGAGCAGTTCTTC. Its translation is CASSSPPGTGGYNEQFF.

The rearrangement joins TRBV27 to TRBJ1-1, with a weak D call TRBD1 (5 bases). Trimming removed 6 bases at V and 3 bases at J, with 17 bases between. The V gene's germline CDR1 is MNHEY and CDR2 SMNVEV (reference sequence). The CDR3 consists of 15 residues. As DNA, the CDR3 is TGTGCCAGCAGCCATTCAGGGAGGGTCTACACTGAAGCTTTCTTT. Protein product: CASSHSGRVYTEAFF.

This chain uses TRBV5-4 with TRBJ2-7, with D tentatively TRBD1 (6 bases). The V gene lost 4 bases and the J gene lost 2 bases, with 16 bases spanning the gap. The CDR3 has 15 amino acids. Germline assignment: CDR1 SGHNT and CDR2 YYREEE (reference sequence). CDR3 protein: CASSPGDGGPYEQYF. The CDR3 bases are TGTGCCAGCAGCCCAGGGGACGGTGGGCCCTACGAGCAGTACTTC.

The chain links TRBV6-5 to TRBJ1-4; D unclear. The ends were cut back, 8 bases at V and 8 bases at J, with 15 bases in the middle. The germline V gene encodes CDR1 MNHEY and CDR2 SVGAGI. The CDR3 totals 13 residues. CDR3 protein: CASLTASGEKLFF. The CDR3 DNA sequence: TGTGCCAGCTTAACAGCCTCGGGGGAAAAACTGTTTTTT.

This sequence joins TRBV19 and TRBJ1-2, with TRBD1 identical over 9 bases. Trimming took 5 bases from V and 3 from J; bases not matched to a gene: 4. Germline CDR1 is LNHDA and CDR2 is SQIVND (reference sequence). This CDR3 is built from 14 residues. CDR3 DNA sequence: TGTGCCAGTAGTCGGGACAGGGAGGACTATGGCTACACCTTC. Encoded protein: CASSRDREDYGYTF.

The DNA for the CDR3 is TGTGCCACCAGCAGAGCCCTTACTAGCGGGATTCGCGGTGAGCAGTTCTTC. As protein: CATSRALTSGIRGEQFF. The chain has TRBV15 and TRBJ2-1; 10 nucleotides agree with TRBD2. The CDR3 totals 17 residues. With V trimmed by 1 base and J by 9 bases, 12 bases remained unmatched. Germline CDR1 reads LNHNV; CDR2 reads YYDKDF (reference sequence).

The CDR3 DNA is TGCAGCGAAACCGGGACTTCCAGCACAGATACGCAGTATTTT. This codes for CSETGTSSTDTQYF. V usage is TRBV29-1 and J usage is TRBJ2-3; D might be TRBD2 (6 bases). CDR1 SQVTM and CDR2 ANQGSEA come from the germline V gene. Deletions cut 7 bases from V and 0 bases from J, with 14 bases between. The CDR3 contains 14 residues.

The chain couples TRBV19 to TRBJ2-7, with 11 bases identical to TRBD1. The junction had 11 bases not matched to a gene; V was cut back by 3 bases and J by 4 bases. Germline V gene lookup returns CDR1 LNHDA and CDR2 SQIVND (reference sequence). The CDR3 length is 17 residues. CDR3 amino acids: CASSIPRTGGVSYEQYF. CDR3 nucleotides: TGTGCCAGTAGTATCCCCAGGACAGGGGGCGTATCGTACGAGCAGTACTTC.

The chain recombines TRBV18 with TRBJ2-1, with a weak D call TRBD1 (6 bases). The length of the CDR3 is 15 residues. In germline, CDR1 is KGHSH, CDR2 LQKENI. With 4 bases removed from V and 4 bases from J, the gap between germline ends came to 14 bases. CDR3 residues: CASSLTGWSYNEQFF. In DNA, the CDR3 is TGTGCCAGCTCACTTACAGGGTGGTCTTACAATGAGCAGTTCTTC.

This sequence joins TRBV18 and TRBJ2-5; D gene ambiguous. The V gene's germline CDR1 is KGHSH and CDR2 LQKENI. There are 14 residues in the CDR3. Trimming stripped 0 bases from V and 4 bases from J, with 9 bases between. The chain's CDR3 is CASSPPRPVETQYF. Written as DNA, the CDR3 is TGTGCCAGCTCACCACCGAGGCCGGTAGAGACCCAGTACTTC.